A single sample is the source of the 17 T cell receptor beta chains below, sequenced in a study of sequential checkpoint blockade in melanoma. Noted treatment: randomized to nivolumab then ipilimumab (arm A) or the reverse (arm B). Profiling relied on immunoSEQ multiplex PCR, and the TCRdb table lists in-frame clones only, not all of them. This sample has fewer than 2,000 clones, with roughly 50% found just once. This specimen consisted of CD8+ T cells sorted from blood (inferred from file names), obtained from a patient given nivolumab and ipilimumab in sequence. The receptors come from a human patient with melanoma. Some clones in this sample may be carry-over from other donors' samples.

This clone was seen a handful of times. V is TRBV4-1 and J is TRBJ2-2, with 7 positions matching TRBD1. Germline loops: CDR1 MGHRA, CDR2 YSYEKL. The CDR3 contains 18 residues. J lost 3 bases, V lost 3 bases, and 13 bases had no gene match. The CDR3 bases are TGCGCCAGCAGCCATTCACAAGAGGGGACAGCACACACCGGGGAGCTGTTTTTT. It codes for CASSHSQEGTAHTGELFF.

The CDR3 DNA reads as TGCGCCAGCAGCCAAGATTTGGTACGCGACAGTGGGCTTCAGGCCGAGCAGTACTTC. It encodes CASSQDLVRDSGLQAEQYF. This rearrangement joins TRBV4-3 to TRBJ2-7; D perhaps matches TRBD1 (5 bases). CDR1 is LGHNA, CDR2 YSLEER, per germline. The V gene lost 0 bases and the J gene lost 6 bases, with 27 bases spanning the gap. This CDR3 contains 19 residues.

The chain is built from TRBV13 and TRBJ2-1; 11 bases align to TRBD1. The J segment lost 9 bases and the V segment lost 5 bases, leaving 21 bases of the junction unmatched. The CDR3 is made up of 19 amino acids. Germline values: CDR1 PRHDT, CDR2 FYEKMQ (reference sequence). The CDR3 here is CASSPRPEGQGAPYGEQFF. DNA of the CDR3: TGTGCCAGCAGCCCCCGACCCGAAGGACAGGGGGCTCCATACGGTGAGCAGTTCTTC.

This clone has only a few counts. The chain links TRBV4-3 to TRBJ1-2, with 11 nucleotides matching TRBD1. Germline CDR1 reads LGHNA; CDR2 reads YSLEER. V lost 2 bases and J lost 6; bases outside the gene matches: 5. CDR3 length equals 15 residues. CDR3 sequence (DNA): TGCGCCAGCAGCCAACCGGGACAGGGGGTAAATGGCTACACCTTC. This sequence encodes CASSQPGQGVNGYTF.

The chain joins TRBV7-2 to TRBJ2-2, with 11 bases lining up with TRBD2. This CDR3 has 16 amino acids. The germline V gene encodes CDR1 SGHTA and CDR2 FQGNSA. J gave up 0 bases and V 5 bases, and 2 bases lay outside the gene matches. The CDR3 nucleotides are TGTGCCAGCAGCGCTAGCGGGGGGTCGAACACCGGGGAGCTGTTTTTT. It codes for CASSASGGSNTGELFF. Filled out from reference TRBV7-2 and TRBJ2-2, the complete variable domain reads GAGVSQSPSNKVTEKGKDVELRCDPISGHTALYWYRQSLGQGLEFLIYFQGNSAPDKSGLPSDRFSAERTGGSVSTLTIQRTQQEDSAVYLCASSASGGSNTGELFFGEGSRLTVL.

This clone was detected a few times. The chain has TRBV7-9 and TRBJ2-1; D is unclear. CDR3 length: 11 residues. V gave up 2 bases and J gave up 9 bases, with 5 bases separating them. Germline CDR1 SEHNR, CDR2 FQNEAQ (reference sequence). The CDR3 reads CASSLPLEQFF. The CDR3 DNA reads as TGTGCCAGCAGCTTACCCCTTGAGCAGTTCTTC.

The chain joins TRBV14 to TRBJ2-7; D is possibly TRBD2 (6 bases). V lost 2 bases and J lost 1, with 12 bases in between. The CDR3 sequence is 15 residues long. CDR1 is SGHDN and CDR2 is FVKESK in the germline V gene. CDR3 sequence (DNA): TGTGCCAGCAGCCAATGGGGGGTGGCGTCCTACGAGCAGTACTTC. Amino acids: CASSQWGVASYEQYF. Filled out from reference TRBV14 and TRBJ2-7, the complete variable domain reads EAGVTQFPSHSVIEKGQTVTLRCDPISGHDNLYWYRRVMGKEIKFLLHFVKESKQDESGMPNNRFLAERTGGTYSTLKVQPAELEDSGVYFCASSQWGVASYEQYFGPGTRLTVT.

This clone qualifies as medium-sized (0.01 to 0.1%). This rearrangement joins TRBV6-4 to TRBJ2-5, with 15 nucleotides matching TRBD2. Trimming removed 5 bases from V and 2 bases from J; junction bases left unmatched: 3. CDR1 is MRHNA, CDR2 SNTAGT, per germline. CDR3 size: 16 residues. The CDR3 reads CASSPGTSGGQETQYF. In DNA form, the CDR3 reads TGTGCCAGCAGTCCAGGGACTAGCGGGGGGCAAGAGACCCAGTACTTC.

The V call is TRBV6-1, the J call TRBJ2-5, with a tentative D call TRBD1 (6 bases). This CDR3 is built from 16 residues. The germline gives CDR1 MNHNS, CDR2 SASEGT. Trimming shortened V by 2 bases and J by 1 base, and 14 bases separated the two germline ends. The CDR3 loop is CASSERAGAFQETQYF. The CDR3 DNA is TGTGCCAGCAGTGAAAGGGCAGGGGCCTTCCAAGAGACCCAGTACTTC.

The chain recombines TRBV2 with TRBJ2-7; a weak D match, TRBD2 (7 bases). The germline V and J ends were trimmed by 4 bases and 0 bases, with 13 bases remaining between them. CDR3 size: 15 residues. Looked up from germline, CDR1 is SNHLY and CDR2 is FYNNEI. The chain's CDR3 is CASSAAGGPSYEQYF. CDR3 in DNA: TGTGCCAGCAGTGCTGCCGGGGGGCCCTCCTACGAGCAGTACTTC.

The V and J genes are TRBV5-5 and TRBJ2-2; tentatively, D is TRBD2 (7 bases). The ends were cut back, 1 base at V and 4 bases at J, with 20 bases in the middle. This CDR3 region has 18 residues. From germline, CDR1 is SGHKS and CDR2 YYEKEE (reference sequence). CDR3 amino acids: CASSLLSSAGAATGELFF. CDR3 nucleotides: TGTGCCAGCAGCTTGCTCTCTAGCGCGGGGGCCGCCACCGGGGAGCTGTTTTTT.

This sequence joins TRBV7-9 and TRBJ2-3; D may be TRBD1 (5 bases). V lost 3 bases and J lost 10, with 20 bases in between. This CDR3 region has 15 residues. The germline CDR1 and CDR2 sequences are SEHNR and FQNEAQ (reference sequence). The CDR3 nucleotides read TGTGCCAGCAGCTTGACGGTAGGGGCCATGGATGCGCAGTATTTT. Translating gives CASSLTVGAMDAQYF.

This clone was counted a few times. V is TRBV4-1 and J is TRBJ2-1; no clear D gene. Germline CDR1 MGHRA, CDR2 YSYEKL. V lost 3 bases to trimming and J lost 0 bases, with 9 bases between them. The CDR3 extends over 15 amino acids. The CDR3 region is CASSQGRYSYNEQFF. The CDR3 DNA follows: TGCGCCAGCAGCCAGGGCCGTTACTCCTACAATGAGCAGTTCTTC.

The J gene is TRBJ2-2, the V gene TRBV14; maybe TRBD1 (5 bases). The CDR3 totals 14 residues. V lost 3 bases, J lost 4 bases, and 9 bases lay in between. Germline V lookup: CDR1 SGHDN, CDR2 FVKESK. CDR3 sequence (DNA): TGTGCCAGCAGCCAGGACATGGGCACCGGGGAGCTGTTTTTT. Encoded protein: CASSQDMGTGELFF.

J is TRBJ1-1 and V is TRBV6-5; D is unclear. Germline values: CDR1 MNHEY, CDR2 SVGAGI. The CDR3 length is 12 residues. V dropped 2 bases and J dropped 4 bases, with 5 bases sitting between them. The CDR3 bases are TGTGCCAGCAGTTACGGCGGCACTGAAGCTTTCTTT. Its translation is CASSYGGTEAFF.

This clone was detected once. The chain combines TRBV5-1 with TRBJ2-2; weak D call: TRBD2 (5 bases). Germline-derived CDR1 and CDR2 are SGHRS and YFSETQ. The CDR3 runs to 12 residues. V was cut by 4 bases and J by 4 bases, with 5 bases left in between. This CDR3 reads CASSGGTGELFF. In DNA form, the CDR3 reads TGCGCCAGCAGCGGAGGCACCGGGGAGCTGTTTTTT.

The V gene is TRBV7-9, the J gene TRBJ1-2; 8 nucleotides match TRBD1. Losses at the gene ends were 5 bases for V and 8 bases for J; bases not matched to a gene: 10. This CDR3 has 14 residues. Germline values: CDR1 SEHNR, CDR2 FQNEAQ (reference sequence). CDR3 sequence reads: CASSTTDRAKGYTF. CDR3 DNA: TGTGCCAGCAGCACCACGGACAGGGCAAAGGGCTACACCTTC.